This TCR beta chain was recovered during a study of long-term antiretroviral therapy in people with HIV. They ran version v3.0 of the immunoSEQ assay at survey level. Sequencing was intended to reach roughly 40,000-50,000 T-cell genomes per sample. This table comes from immunoSEQ multiplex PCR, and its TCRdb copy is limited to in-frame clones, with some not included. The table has about 21,000 clones, around 90% seen once; the top ten hold 3.5%. Comments on this clone: The antigen is unknown.

General observations from the study: It was observed that HIV repertoires exhibited narrower CDR3 length ranges than controls. The data indicate that diversity increased after ART but remained below transplant donor controls.

The sample consisted of unsorted PBMCs, taken 2.3 years after starting antiretroviral therapy. This clonotype originated in a man aged 55 to 70 with HIV.

The CDR3 DNA follows: TGCGCCAGCAGCCACACAGTTACAGGGTGGGAGCAGTTCTTC. It specifies CASSHTVTGWEQFF. V gene TRBV4-3 combines with J gene TRBJ2-1, with D tentatively TRBD1 (6 bases). This CDR3 has 14 amino acids. Germline V CDR1 and CDR2: LGHNA, YSLEER. The ends were cut back, 3 bases at V and 10 bases at J, with 16 bases in the middle.